Shown below are 6 T cell receptor beta chains from a single sample sequenced in a study of blood T cell repertoires in COVID-19 (dated by TCRdb to the early 2020s). To prepare the library, the immunoSEQ multiplex PCR assay was applied. TCRdb limited this immuneACCESS table to in-frame rearrangements with V and J called. A share of clones is missing; checked studies link under half to unresolved V genes, and the rest is unexplained. This sample comprises about 15,000 clones, roughly 80% of them detected only once. Roughly 9.1% of the sample is held by the ten biggest clonotypes. Sequencing was done on a sample of peripheral blood. The receptors derive from a human donor in a cohort sampled during active COVID-19.

The genes are TRBV7-9 and TRBJ2-1, with 7 bases aligning to TRBD1. The CDR3 totals 13 residues. V lost 2 bases, J lost 6 bases, and 1 base stayed unmatched. From germline, CDR1 is SEHNR and CDR2 FQNEAQ (reference sequence). The CDR3 spells CASSLNRGNEQFF. CDR3 coding DNA: TGTGCCAGCAGCTTAAACAGGGGCAATGAGCAGTTCTTC.

CDR3 bases: TGTGCCAGCAGCCCGGGGTACGAGCAGTACTTC. Its protein product is CASSPGYEQYF. This chain joins TRBV11-3 and TRBJ2-7, with TRBD2 as a possible D gene (5 bases). This CDR3 region has 11 residues. Trimming removed 5 bases at V and 4 bases at J, with 6 bases between. Germline V gene sequence: CDR1 SGHNT, CDR2 YENEEA. Full variable domain (remainder filled in from reference TRBV11-3 and TRBJ2-7): EAGVVQSPRYKIIEKKQPVAFWCNPISGHNTLYWYLQNLGQGPELLIRYENEEAVDDSQLPKDRFSAERLKGVDSTLKIQPAELGDSAVYLCASSPGYEQYFGPGTRLTVT.

V and J are TRBV6-1 and TRBJ1-5, with D tentatively TRBD1 (5 bases). The CDR3 sequence is 15 residues long. CDR1 MNHNS and CDR2 SASEGT come from the germline V gene. V lost 0 bases, J lost 3 bases, and 9 bases lay in between. This chain's CDR3 is CASSEAREANQPQHF. Here the CDR3 DNA reads TGTGCCAGCAGTGAAGCCAGGGAGGCCAATCAGCCCCAGCATTTT.

This clone was picked up one time. V usage is TRBV5-6 and J usage is TRBJ2-7, with 8 bases aligning to TRBD2. Germline values: CDR1 SGHDT, CDR2 YYEEEE. V shed 2 bases, J shed 2 bases, and the junction held 3 bases outside the gene matches. This CDR3 contains 14 residues. This CDR3 reads CASSFRGGTYEQYF. In DNA, the CDR3 is TGTGCCAGCAGCTTTCGCGGGGGGACCTACGAGCAGTACTTC.

The chain recombines TRBV7-3 with TRBJ2-3, with 9 positions matching TRBD2. Germline V gene lookup returns CDR1 SGHTA and CDR2 FQGTGA. This CDR3 region has 16 residues. V dropped 2 bases and J dropped 6; count of bases not matched to a gene: 9. The CDR3 here is CASSLGLAGPGDTQYF. The CDR3 DNA sequence: TGTGCCAGCAGCTTAGGGCTAGCGGGGCCGGGGGATACGCAGTATTTT.

V is TRBV6-5 and J is TRBJ2-2; TRBD1 matches 9 bases. This CDR3 contains 13 residues. The J segment lost 7 bases and the V segment lost 8 bases, leaving 5 bases of the junction unmatched. The germline gives CDR1 MNHEY, CDR2 SVGAGI. Here the CDR3 DNA reads TGTGCCAGCTCCAGACAGGGGGACGGGGAGCTGTTTTTT. This encodes CASSRQGDGELFF.